The 32 T cell receptor beta chains listed next were all sequenced from one sample in a study of cytomegalovirus exposure and HLA in healthy donors. Primers included in the PCR were 60 Vbeta and 13 Jbeta primers. The method was immunoSEQ multiplex PCR; TCRdb's version includes in-frame clones alone and lacks a portion of them. Seen here are about 150,000 clones, under 70% observed once, and the top ten hold more than 9%. Input material: PBMCs. The receptors here all came from a young man in good health and CMV-seropositive.

CDR3 protein: CASSQDLNVRDRGPRNYGYTF. CDR3 nucleotides: TGCGCCAGCAGCCAAGATTTAAACGTTCGGGACAGGGGCCCTCGGAACTATGGCTACACCTTC. The chain has TRBV4-1 and TRBJ1-2; 10 positions agree with TRBD1. The CDR3 contains 21 residues. Trimming cost V 0 bases and J 2 bases; bases outside gene matches: 18. CDR1 and CDR2 from the germline V gene are MGHRA and YSYEKL.

This clone was seen a handful of times. This chain connects TRBV6-1 to TRBJ2-7; a possible D gene is TRBD1 (6 bases). Trimming removed 2 bases at V and 4 bases at J, with 27 bases between. Germline assignment: CDR1 MNHNS and CDR2 SASEGT. This CDR3 comprises 19 residues. CDR3 bases: TGTGCCAGCAGTGAATGGCCTCGCCCCCGGACAGCTAAAACATACGAGCAGTACTTC. It specifies CASSEWPRPRTAKTYEQYF.

J is TRBJ2-5 and V is TRBV30; 9 bases line up with TRBD2. The J call may not be correct, given that the DNA end is closer to TRBJ2-7. The germline V gene has CDR1 GTSNPN and CDR2 SVGIG (reference sequence). The CDR3 extends over 13 amino acids. The CDR3 DNA follows: TGTGCCTTATCGACTAGCGGTAGCTACGAGCAGTACTTC. Its protein product is CALSTSGSYEQYF.

This clone has only a few counts. CDR3 in DNA: TGTGCCACCAGCAGACTTGGGGAGACTGAAGCTTTCTTT. Translated: CATSRLGETEAFF. V gene TRBV15 combines with J gene TRBJ1-1; D is uncertain. V shed 2 bases and J shed 5 bases, with 9 bases lying between them. The CDR3 runs 13 residues. The germline CDR1 and CDR2 sequences are LNHNV and YYDKDF (reference sequence).

The chain combines TRBV30 with TRBJ1-1; 8 bases map to TRBD1. V lost 5 bases and J lost 3; bases outside the gene matches: 5. CDR3 length equals 13 residues. CDR1 GTSNPN and CDR2 SVGIG come from the germline V gene (reference sequence). DNA for the CDR3: TGTGCCTGGGCAGGGGGCTTAGACACTGAAGCTTTCTTT. Amino acids: CAWAGGLDTEAFF. Based on the CDR3 plus reference TRBV30 and TRBJ1-1, the full variable domain is SQTIHQWPATLVQPVGSPLSLECTVEGTSNPNLYWYRQAAGRGLQLLFYSVGIGQISSEVPQNLSASRPQDRQFILSSKKLLLSDSGFYLCAWAGGLDTEAFFGQGTRLTVV.

The chain is built from TRBV10-2 and TRBJ2-7; D is uncertain. V lost 8 bases, J lost 4 bases, and 9 bases lay in between. The CDR3 has 11 residues. CDR1 WSHSY and CDR2 SAAADI come from the germline V gene. The CDR3 region is CASRDIYEQYF. CDR3 nucleotide sequence: TGCGCCAGCCGAGACATATACGAGCAGTACTTC.

The J gene is TRBJ1-1, the V gene TRBV7-3, with D unresolved. The CDR3 is 15 residues long. The germline V gene has CDR1 SGHTA and CDR2 FQGTGA. Trimming left V 2 bases short and J 4 bases short, with 14 bases between. This CDR3 is CASSLSQVGGTEAFF. DNA of the CDR3: TGTGCCAGCAGCTTATCTCAGGTAGGAGGCACTGAAGCTTTCTTT.

This chain links TRBV5-8 with TRBJ2-1; 9 bases are shared with TRBD1. Looked up from germline, CDR1 is SGHTS and CDR2 is YDEGEE. This CDR3 spans 18 amino acids. V gave up 4 bases and J gave up 0 bases; unmatched junction bases: 11. This CDR3 is CASSRLQGALSSYNEQFF. CDR3 DNA sequence: TGTGCCAGCAGCCGTCTACAGGGGGCCCTCAGCTCCTACAATGAGCAGTTCTTC.

V gene TRBV5-6 combines with J gene TRBJ2-1; 7 positions agree with TRBD1. CDR1 is SGHDT, CDR2 YYEEEE, per germline. The CDR3 extends over 14 amino acids. V was pared by 3 bases and J by 6 bases, with 6 bases of the junction left unmatched. CDR3 region: CASSWDSGGNEQFF. The DNA for the CDR3 is TGTGCCAGCAGCTGGGACAGTGGTGGCAATGAGCAGTTCTTC.

CDR3 sequence reads: CASTVSTGVETQYF. DNA for the CDR3: TGTGCCAGCACCGTCTCGACAGGGGTAGAGACCCAGTACTTC. The chain carries TRBV6-5 and TRBJ2-5, with 8 bases matching TRBD1. Germline V gene sequence: CDR1 MNHEY, CDR2 SVGAGI. The CDR3 spans 14 residues. J was trimmed by 4 bases and V by 7 bases; bases with no gene match: 8.

Only a few counts were recorded for this clone. In the same sample, other DNA sequences code for this CDR3. The chain's CDR3 is CASSPGGPYEQYF. DNA for the CDR3: TGTGCCAGCAGTCCAGGGGGCCCCTACGAGCAGTACTTC. V usage is TRBV28 and J usage is TRBJ2-7, with TRBD1 identical over 8 bases. V was pared by 5 bases and J by 2 bases, with 2 bases of the junction left unmatched. Germline CDR1 MDHEN, CDR2 SYDVKM. The CDR3 runs to 13 residues.

V and J are TRBV5-8 and TRBJ2-7; D remains unclear. The CDR3 has 15 amino acids. V was cut by 0 bases and J by 3 bases, with 13 bases left in between. Germline loops: CDR1 SGHTS, CDR2 YDEGEE. The chain's CDR3 is CASSLVLPYLYEQYF. As DNA, the CDR3 is TGTGCCAGCAGCTTGGTGCTTCCCTACCTCTACGAGCAGTACTTC. Full variable domain (remainder filled in from reference TRBV5-8 and TRBJ2-7): EAGVTQSPTHLIKTRGQQATLRCSPISGHTSVYWYQQALGLGLQFLLWYDEGEERNRGNFPPRFSGRQFPNYSSELNVNALELEDSALYLCASSLVLPYLYEQYFGPGTRLTVT.

The J gene is TRBJ2-5, the V gene TRBV19; TRBD1 might be the D (5 bases). This CDR3 is 14 amino acids long. Germline CDR1 and CDR2: LNHDA and SQIVND (reference sequence). The V and J ends lost 9 bases and 2 bases respectively, with 16 bases between them. The DNA for the CDR3 is TGTGCCAGCGCCCTACCAGGGTTGCAAGAGACCCAGTACTTC. It is translated as CASALPGLQETQYF.

This chain links TRBV15 with TRBJ1-2, with D unclear. The germline CDR1 and CDR2 sequences are LNHNV and YYDKDF (reference sequence). This CDR3 comprises 15 residues. Trimming shortened V by 1 base and J by 0 bases, and 9 bases separated the two germline ends. This CDR3 reads CATSRVEQTNYGYTF. CDR3 coding DNA: TGTGCCACCAGCAGAGTCGAACAGACTAACTATGGCTACACCTTC.

The chain combines TRBV5-1 with TRBJ2-5; TRBD2 is a possible D gene (6 bases). V was trimmed by 2 bases and J by 11 bases, leaving 22 bases between them. Per the germline V gene, CDR1 is SGHRS and CDR2 is YFSETQ. The CDR3 has 15 residues. CDR3 loop: CASSLTGERGGEQYF. For the CDR3, the DNA is TGCGCCAGCAGCTTAACGGGGGAGCGCGGCGGGGAGCAGTACTTC.

V is TRBV11-3 and J is TRBJ2-7, with 7 bases fitting TRBD2. The CDR3 has 15 amino acids. CDR1 and CDR2 from the germline V gene are SGHNT and YENEEA. Trimming removed 5 bases from V and 6 bases from J; junction bases left unmatched: 13. The CDR3 is CASSPEGVGGVEQYF. The CDR3 DNA is TGTGCCAGCAGCCCCGAAGGGGTGGGAGGGGTCGAGCAGTACTTC.

The chain recombines TRBV30 with TRBJ2-5; D not certain. This CDR3 comprises 13 residues. V lost 2 bases and J 2 bases, leaving 9 bases between the germline ends. CDR1 is GTSNPN, CDR2 SVGIG, per germline (reference sequence). Here the CDR3 DNA reads TGTGCCTGGAGTATGGGCCTACAAGAGACCCAGTACTTC. As protein: CAWSMGLQETQYF.

The rearrangement links TRBV19 to TRBJ1-1; 8 bases align to TRBD1. Per germline, CDR1 LNHDA and CDR2 SQIVND (reference sequence). Trimming at V came to 5 bases and at J to 5 bases, leaving 4 bases not matched to a gene. The CDR3 runs to 13 residues. This CDR3 reads CASSQGARTEAFF. In DNA form, the CDR3 reads TGTGCCAGTAGTCAGGGGGCGCGGACTGAAGCTTTCTTT.

Comments on this clone: This same CDR3 is encoded by further DNA sequences in the sample. The chain uses TRBV7-2 and TRBJ2-1; perhaps TRBD2 as D (6 bases). The CDR3 totals 13 residues. V lost 5 bases and J 9 bases, leaving 14 bases between the germline ends. The V gene's germline CDR1 is SGHTA and CDR2 FQGNSA. The CDR3 region is CASSRREWGEQFF. The CDR3 DNA sequence: TGTGCCAGCAGCCGCCGGGAGTGGGGTGAGCAGTTCTTC.

CDR3 DNA: TGTGCCAGCAGTCAGACGCCGAGGACTGAAGCTTTCTTT. The encoded protein is CASSQTPRTEAFF. The chain carries TRBV28 and TRBJ1-1; no clear D gene. Trimming removed 5 bases at V and 5 bases at J, with 12 bases between. Germline V gives CDR1 MDHEN, CDR2 SYDVKM. The CDR3 totals 13 residues.

This chain uses TRBV6-5 with TRBJ2-1, with a tentative D call TRBD2 (5 bases). CDR1 and CDR2 from the germline V gene are MNHEY and SVGAGI. The CDR3 spans 16 residues. V gave up 2 bases and J gave up 4 bases, with 15 bases separating them. CDR3 region: CASSYGAIPGYNEQFF. The CDR3 DNA reads TGTGCCAGCAGTTACGGCGCAATCCCGGGGTACAATGAGCAGTTCTTC.

The chain carries TRBV6-1 and TRBJ2-3; D gene ambiguous. The CDR3 extends over 15 amino acids. V lost 0 bases and J 2 bases, leaving 9 bases between the germline ends. In germline, CDR1 is MNHNS, CDR2 SASEGT. The CDR3 sequence is CASSEALADTDTQYF. The CDR3 DNA follows: TGTGCCAGCAGTGAAGCTTTGGCAGACACAGATACGCAGTATTTT.

V usage is TRBV25-1 and J usage is TRBJ2-1, with D possibly TRBD1 on 6 matching bases. Germline CDR1 reads MGHDK; CDR2 reads SYGVNS. V lost 3 bases and J lost 8, with 17 bases in between. The CDR3 loop spans 15 amino acids. CDR3 residues: CASSDFGRGRDEQFF. CDR3 DNA sequence: TGTGCCAGCAGTGACTTTGGCAGGGGCCGGGATGAGCAGTTCTTC.

This clone was seen a handful of times. The V call is TRBV20-1, the J call TRBJ1-1; TRBD1 matches at 7 bases. Trimming at V came to 4 bases and at J to 8 bases, leaving 4 bases not matched to a gene. The CDR3 extends over 11 amino acids. From germline, CDR1 is DFQATT and CDR2 SNEGSKA (reference sequence). CDR3 nucleotide sequence: TGCAGTGCTACAATACAGGGGGAAGCTTTCTTT. This translates into CSATIQGEAFF.

The chain carries TRBV6-4 and TRBJ2-2, with D maybe TRBD2 (6 bases). V was clipped by 8 bases and J by 3 bases, with 13 bases between them. Germline lookup yields CDR1 MRHNA and CDR2 SNTAGT. This CDR3 region has 14 residues. The CDR3 sequence: CASSPEGHTGELFF. The CDR3, as DNA: TGTGCCAGCTCCCCGGAGGGGCACACCGGGGAGCTGTTTTTT.

The chain employs TRBV7-2 and TRBJ1-1; 11 positions match TRBD1. Germline V gives CDR1 SGHTA, CDR2 FQGNSA. The CDR3 has 15 residues. V gave up 5 bases and J gave up 6 bases; unmatched junction bases: 8. CDR3 nucleotides: TGTGCCAGCAGCCTAAGGACAGGGGGCTCCGCTGAAGCTTTCTTT. It translates to CASSLRTGGSAEAFF.

V is TRBV14 and J is TRBJ2-7; 13 bases match TRBD2. Trimming cost V 4 bases and J 2 bases; bases outside gene matches: 11. The CDR3 runs to 18 residues. Germline V CDR1 and CDR2: SGHDN, FVKESK. The chain's CDR3 is CASSPRGLAGVYPYEQYF. Here the CDR3 DNA reads TGTGCCAGCAGCCCCCGAGGACTAGCGGGAGTATACCCCTACGAGCAGTACTTC.

V is TRBV7-8 and J is TRBJ2-2; 12 bases are a match to TRBD2. The V segment lost 5 bases and the J segment 5 bases; nucleotides outside the gene matches: 3. This CDR3 region has 15 residues. Looked up from germline, CDR1 is SGHVS and CDR2 is FQNEAQ. CDR3 residues: CASSPSGRVTGELFF. The CDR3 DNA reads TGTGCCAGCAGCCCTAGCGGGAGGGTTACCGGGGAGCTGTTTTTT. The full variable domain, its missing parts supplied by reference TRBV7-8 and TRBJ2-2, is GAGVSQSPRYKVAKRGQDVALRCDPISGHVSLFWYQQALGQGPEFLTYFQNEAQLDKSGLPSDRFFAERPEGSVSTLKIQRTQQEDSAVYLCASSPSGRVTGELFFGEGSRLTVL.

The chain links TRBV2 to TRBJ1-5; D uncertain. The CDR3 totals 16 residues. Germline loops: CDR1 SNHLY, CDR2 FYNNEI. Trimming removed 5 bases from V and 6 bases from J, with 20 bases in between. This CDR3 is CASSMEGARVGQPQHF. The CDR3 nucleotides read TGTGCCAGCAGTATGGAGGGAGCGCGGGTTGGTCAGCCCCAGCATTTT.

The chain uses TRBV27 and TRBJ2-1; 8 positions agree with TRBD2. The germline V gene encodes CDR1 MNHEY and CDR2 SMNVEV (reference sequence). The CDR3 runs 15 residues. Unmatched junction bases numbered 8, after V lost 2 bases and J lost 8 bases. Here the CDR3 DNA reads TGTGCCAGCAGTTTAACGGGAGGGCCTTTGGATGAGCAGTTCTTC. It codes for CASSLTGGPLDEQFF.

This chain connects TRBV4-2 to TRBJ2-7; 7 bases are shared with TRBD2. Germline CDR1 reads LGHNA; CDR2 reads YNFKEQ. Trimming cost V 4 bases and J 7 bases; bases outside gene matches: 16. The CDR3 is 16 residues long. The CDR3 protein is CASSLQAGSPRGEQYF. CDR3 DNA sequence: TGTGCCAGCAGCCTTCAAGCGGGATCCCCCCGAGGAGAGCAGTACTTC.

The V gene is TRBV7-9, the J gene TRBJ2-5; D might be TRBD2 (6 bases). The V end lost 1 base, the J end lost 5 bases, and 11 bases lay between the germline ends. From germline, CDR1 is SEHNR and CDR2 FQNEAQ (reference sequence). CDR3 length: 14 residues. The CDR3 DNA reads as TGTGCCAGCAGCTTAGGACTAGATATGGAGACCCAGTACTTC. Its translation: CASSLGLDMETQYF.